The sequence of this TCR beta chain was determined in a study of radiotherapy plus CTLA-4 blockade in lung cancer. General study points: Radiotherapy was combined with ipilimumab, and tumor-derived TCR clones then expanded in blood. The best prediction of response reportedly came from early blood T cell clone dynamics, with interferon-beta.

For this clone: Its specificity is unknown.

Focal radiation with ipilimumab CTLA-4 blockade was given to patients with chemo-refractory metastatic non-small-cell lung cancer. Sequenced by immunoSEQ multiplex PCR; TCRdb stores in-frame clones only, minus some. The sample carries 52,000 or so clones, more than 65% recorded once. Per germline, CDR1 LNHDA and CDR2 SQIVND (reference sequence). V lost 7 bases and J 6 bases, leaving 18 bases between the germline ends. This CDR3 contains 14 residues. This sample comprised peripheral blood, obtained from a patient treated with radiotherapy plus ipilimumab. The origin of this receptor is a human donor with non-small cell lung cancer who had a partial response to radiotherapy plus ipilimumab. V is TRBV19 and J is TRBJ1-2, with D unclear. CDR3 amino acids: CASMSGEAVDGYTF. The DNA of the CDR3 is TGTGCCAGTATGAGCGGGGAGGCGGTAGATGGCTACACCTTC. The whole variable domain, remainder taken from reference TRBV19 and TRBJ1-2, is DGGITQSPKYLFRKEGQNVTLSCEQNLNHDAMYWYRQDPGQGLRLIYYSQIVNDFQKGDIAEGYSVSREKKESFPLTVTSAQKNPTAFYLCASMSGEAVDGYTFGSGTRLTVV.